Shown below are 21 T cell receptor beta chains from a single sample sequenced in a study of CXCR3-negative and CXCR3-positive naive CD8 T cells. Via 5' RACE with UMI labels, TRB cDNA libraries were prepared. TCRdb re-called the 5' RACE reads; one entry per CDR3 protein, DNA not given. The repertoire shows roughly 89,000 distinct CDR3 sequences; the top ten hold 0.95% to 1.4%. Sequencing input: naive CXCR3- CD8+ T cells from blood. The sample's subset: CD45RO-CCR7+CD27+CD95- naive CD8+ T cells lacking CXCR3 (TNR3-). The receptors derive from a human donor in good health. Some clones in this sample may be carry-over from other donors' samples.

This chain links TRBV7-2 with TRBJ2-7; absent DNA, TCRdb's TRBD2 call cannot be checked. In germline, CDR1 is SGHTA, CDR2 FQGNSA. This CDR3 is built from 16 residues. The CDR3 spells CASSLVETTSLYEQYF.

This chain links TRBV24-1 with TRBJ2-3; TCRdb picks TRBD1, but there is no DNA to check that call. Per germline, CDR1 KGHDR and CDR2 SFDVKD. This CDR3 has 14 residues. The CDR3 here is CATSDAGFTDTQYF.

This chain connects TRBV25-1 to TRBJ1-1. Germline lookup yields CDR1 MGHDK and CDR2 SYGVNS. The CDR3 has 14 amino acids. The chain's CDR3 is CASSLYAEVSEAFF.

The J gene is TRBJ2-2, the V gene TRBV29-1; TCRdb picks TRBD1, but there is no DNA to check that call. The CDR3 totals 14 residues. The germline CDR1 and CDR2 sequences are SQVTM and ANQGSEA. CDR3 amino acids: CSVGAQGESGELFF.

The chain recombines TRBV5-6 with TRBJ2-1. The V gene's germline CDR1 is SGHDT and CDR2 YYEEEE. This CDR3 has 15 residues. The CDR3 region is CASSLAQGSYNEQFF.

The chain couples TRBV7-9 to TRBJ2-1; with no DNA, the TCRdb D assignment of TRBD1 cannot be verified. The CDR3 is made up of 14 amino acids. Germline assignment: CDR1 SEHNR and CDR2 FQNEAQ (reference sequence). CDR3 loop: CASSLVGGSNEQFF.

Here the CDR3 reads CASSLDGFSGNTIYF. This chain connects TRBV5-1 to TRBJ1-3. The length of the CDR3 is 15 residues. In germline, CDR1 is SGHRS, CDR2 YFSETQ.

V gene TRBV12-3 or TRBV12-4 combines with J gene TRBJ2-7; the TRBD2 assignment by TCRdb is unverifiable without DNA. The CDR3 extends over 11 amino acids. CDR3 sequence: CAISEGLKQYF.

J is TRBJ2-3 and V is TRBV29-1; the D call of TRBD2 rests on TCRdb alone, since no DNA is present to check it. Germline V gives CDR1 SQVTM, CDR2 ANQGSEA. CDR3 length equals 18 residues. The CDR3 is CSFWGSSGGQTSTDTQYF.

J is TRBJ2-2 and V is TRBV3-1; TCRdb's assignment of TRBD1 cannot be checked, as there is no DNA. The CDR3 sequence is 15 residues long. Germline CDR1 LGHDT, CDR2 YNNKEL (reference sequence). The CDR3 loop reads CASSQGDRVTGELFF.

J is TRBJ1-2 and V is TRBV7-2. Germline loops: CDR1 SGHTA, CDR2 FQGNSA. The CDR3 runs 17 residues. The CDR3 spells CASRHEIKWGSHYGYTF.

This rearrangement joins TRBV2 to TRBJ1-2; absent DNA, TCRdb's TRBD1 call cannot be checked. The CDR3 loop spans 13 amino acids. Germline loops: CDR1 SNHLY, CDR2 FYNNEI. The CDR3 sequence is CASSASGAYGYTF. Using reference TRBV2 and TRBJ1-2 for the parts outside the CDR3, the full variable domain is EPEVTQTPSHQVTQMGQEVILRCVPISNHLYFYWYRQILGQKVEFLVSFYNNEISEKSEIFDDQFSVERPDGSNFTLKIRSTKLEDSAMYFCASSASGAYGYTFGSGTRLTVV.

V is TRBV5-1 and J is TRBJ2-3. The germline CDR1 and CDR2 sequences are SGHRS and YFSETQ. This CDR3 has 15 amino acids. CDR3 region: CASSLASDSTDTQYF.

J is TRBJ1-5 and V is TRBV12-3 or TRBV12-4. The CDR3 is made up of 16 amino acids. CDR3: CASSFVGNLGNQPQHF.

This chain links TRBV27 with TRBJ2-3; TCRdb's D call, TRBD2, is unchecked because there is no DNA. Germline CDR1 is MNHEY and CDR2 is SMNVEV (reference sequence). CDR3 length: 16 amino acids. The CDR3: CASSSLLATSTDTQYF.

The chain couples TRBV20-1 to TRBJ2-1; the D call of TRBD1 rests on TCRdb alone, since no DNA is present to check it. The germline V gene has CDR1 DFQATT and CDR2 SNEGSKA (reference sequence). The CDR3 is 13 residues long. CDR3 residues: CSAPGTGDNEQFF.

The chain employs TRBV7-2 and TRBJ2-1; TCRdb's assignment of TRBD2 cannot be checked, as there is no DNA. Germline V CDR1 and CDR2: SGHTA, FQGNSA. The CDR3 has 15 amino acids. CDR3 sequence: CASRTSGGVGNEQFF.

CDR3 sequence reads: CASSGSNNEQFF. The V and J genes are TRBV18 and TRBJ2-1; checking the TCRdb D call of TRBD2 is not possible without DNA. The germline V gene has CDR1 KGHSH and CDR2 LQKENI. The CDR3 spans 12 residues.

The rearrangement links TRBV10-3 to TRBJ1-1; TCRdb's D call, TRBD1, is unchecked because there is no DNA. The CDR3 is made up of 13 amino acids. Germline V gene sequence: CDR1 ENHRY, CDR2 SYGVKD. CDR3: CATSPGEITEAFF.

The gene calls are TRBV7-8 and TRBJ2-3; with no DNA, the TCRdb D assignment of TRBD2 cannot be verified. The CDR3 is made up of 17 amino acids. Per the germline V gene, CDR1 is SGHVS and CDR2 is FQNEAQ. CDR3 protein: CASSHTRLGPSTDTQYF.

The V call is TRBV7-6, the J call TRBJ2-7; TCRdb proposes TRBD1, but this gene call is untestable without DNA. The CDR3 totals 15 residues. CDR1 and CDR2 (germline): SGHVS, FNYEAQ. The CDR3 region is CASMLENAPGYEQYF.